Listed below are T cell receptor beta chains from one sample, sequenced in a study of T cells in localized non-small cell lung cancer. The table came from immunoSEQ multiplex PCR; TCRdb's copy has only in-frame clones and leaves some out. The repertoire holds thousands of clones, with around 27% as singletons. The input for sequencing was normal lung tissue next to the tumor, taken before any cancer treatment. These receptors were taken from a woman aged 40-75 years with stage II squamous cell lung carcinoma. CDR3s include the opening cysteine and the closing phenylalanine or tryptophan. The order of the fields is clone size, D gene, J gene, V gene, CDR3 protein, CDR3 DNA. The D gene is left open where the match is weak. The size of a clone is reported for some rows only, either as once, few or many, or as a class for expanded clones.

medium-sized TRBD1 TRBJ2-1 TRBV4-1 CASSQGQGANNEQFF TGCGCCAGCAGCCAAGGACAGGGGGCAAACAATGAGCAGTTCTTC
few - TRBJ1-3 TRBV19 CASRIGRRDTIYF TGTGCCAGTAGGATAGGGCGGCGAGACACCATATATTTT
- - TRBJ1-1 TRBV5-1 CASSLDQTNTEAFF TGCGCCAGCAGCTTGGATCAGACGAACACTGAAGCTTTCTTT
few - TRBJ2-7 TRBV6-8 CASSPSGRAYEQYF TGTGCCAGCAGCCCCAGCGGCAGGGCCTACGAGCAGTACTTC
- TRBD2 TRBJ2-7 TRBV6-8 CASSYSWTSGRSYEQYF TGTGCCAGCAGTTACTCGTGGACTAGCGGGAGATCCTACGAGCAGTACTTC
large TRBD1 TRBJ2-7 TRBV28 CASSFGQGGEQYF TGTGCCAGCAGTTTCGGACAGGGCGGCGAGCAGTACTTC
few - TRBJ2-7 TRBV28 CASSFIGGPKAYEQYF TGTGCCAGCAGTTTTATCGGGGGCCCCAAAGCCTACGAGCAGTACTTC
- - TRBJ1-4 TRBV6-1 CASSEVWQSNEKLFF TGTGCCAGCAGTGAAGTTTGGCAGAGTAATGAAAAACTGTTTTTT
medium-sized TRBD1 TRBJ1-2 TRBV11-3 CASSLVQGVSYGYTF TGTGCCAGCAGCTTGGTCCAGGGGGTAAGCTATGGCTACACCTTC
few - TRBJ1-1 TRBV19 CASGGDKAMNTEAFF TGTGCCAGTGGGGGGGACAAGGCTATGAACACTGAAGCTTTCTTT
- - TRBJ1-5 TRBV23-1 CASSLEGDKPQHF TGCGCCAGCAGCTTGGAGGGTGATAAGCCCCAGCATTTT
few TRBD2 TRBJ2-1 TRBV6-8 CASSTLLAGVGNEQFF TGTGCCAGCAGTACCCTACTAGCGGGAGTGGGCAATGAGCAGTTCTTC